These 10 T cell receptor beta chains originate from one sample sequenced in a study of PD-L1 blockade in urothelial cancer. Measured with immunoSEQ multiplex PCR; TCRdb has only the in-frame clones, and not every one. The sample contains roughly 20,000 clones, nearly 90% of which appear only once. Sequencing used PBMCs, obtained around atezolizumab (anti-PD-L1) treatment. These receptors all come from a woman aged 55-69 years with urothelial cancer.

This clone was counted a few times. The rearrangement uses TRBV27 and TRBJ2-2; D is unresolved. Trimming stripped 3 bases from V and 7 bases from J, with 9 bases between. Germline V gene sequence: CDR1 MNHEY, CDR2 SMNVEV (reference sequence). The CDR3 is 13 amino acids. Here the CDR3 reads CASSFTGGGELFF. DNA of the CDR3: TGTGCCAGCAGTTTTACCGGCGGCGGGGAGCTGTTTTTT.

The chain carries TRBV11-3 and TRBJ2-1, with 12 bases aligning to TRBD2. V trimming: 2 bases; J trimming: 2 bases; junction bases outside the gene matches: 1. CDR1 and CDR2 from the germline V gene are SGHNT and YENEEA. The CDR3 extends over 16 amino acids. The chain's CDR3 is CASSLRTSGTYNEQFF. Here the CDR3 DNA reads TGTGCCAGCAGCTTAAGGACTAGCGGGACCTACAATGAGCAGTTCTTC.

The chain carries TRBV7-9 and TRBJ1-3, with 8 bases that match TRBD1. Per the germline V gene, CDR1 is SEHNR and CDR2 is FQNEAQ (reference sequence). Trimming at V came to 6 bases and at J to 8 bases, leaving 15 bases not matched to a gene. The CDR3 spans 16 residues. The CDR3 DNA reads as TGTGCCAGCAGACCATCAGGGGGCGAGCGGGTACACACCATATATTTT. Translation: CASRPSGGERVHTIYF.

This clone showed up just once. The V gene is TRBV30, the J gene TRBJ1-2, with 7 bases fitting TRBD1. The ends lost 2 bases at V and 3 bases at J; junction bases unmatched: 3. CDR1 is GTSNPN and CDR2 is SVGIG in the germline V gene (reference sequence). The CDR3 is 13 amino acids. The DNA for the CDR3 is TGTGCCTGGAGTCTCAGGGGGTACTATGGCTACACCTTC. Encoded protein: CAWSLRGYYGYTF.

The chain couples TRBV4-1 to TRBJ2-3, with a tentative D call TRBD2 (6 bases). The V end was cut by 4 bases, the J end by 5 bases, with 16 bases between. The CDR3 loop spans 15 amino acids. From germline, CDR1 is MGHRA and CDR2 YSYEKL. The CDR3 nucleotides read TGCGCCAGCAGCCTCCGGATGGGAGGTTTAGATACGCAGTATTTT. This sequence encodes CASSLRMGGLDTQYF.

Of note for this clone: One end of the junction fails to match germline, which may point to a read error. This CDR3 reads CANSLDRVTSTDTQYF. The CDR3 DNA follows: TGCGCCAACAGCTTAGACAGGGTCACTAGCACAGATACGCAGTATTTT. The chain links TRBV5-1 to TRBJ2-3; 7 bases are a match to TRBD1. Looked up from germline, CDR1 is SGHRS and CDR2 is YFSETQ. The CDR3 is 16 residues long.

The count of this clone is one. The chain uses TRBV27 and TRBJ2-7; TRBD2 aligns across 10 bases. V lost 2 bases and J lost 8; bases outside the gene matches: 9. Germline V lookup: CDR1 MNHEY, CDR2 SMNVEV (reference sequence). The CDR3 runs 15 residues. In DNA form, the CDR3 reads TGTGCCAGCAGTTTAGGCCTAGCGGGAGAATGGAAGCAGTACTTC. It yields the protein CASSLGLAGEWKQYF.

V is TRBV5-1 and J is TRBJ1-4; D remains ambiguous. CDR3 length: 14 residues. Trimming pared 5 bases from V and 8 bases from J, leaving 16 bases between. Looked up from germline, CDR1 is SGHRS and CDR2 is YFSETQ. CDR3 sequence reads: CASSSASWGEKLFF. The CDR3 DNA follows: TGCGCCAGCAGTAGCGCCAGTTGGGGAGAAAAACTGTTTTTT. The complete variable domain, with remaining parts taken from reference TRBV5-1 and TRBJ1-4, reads KAGVTQTPRYLIKTRGQQVTLSCSPISGHRSVSWYQQTPGQGLQFLFEYFSETQRNKGNFPGRFSGRQFSNSRSEMNVSTLELGDSALYLCASSSASWGEKLFFGSGTQLSVL.

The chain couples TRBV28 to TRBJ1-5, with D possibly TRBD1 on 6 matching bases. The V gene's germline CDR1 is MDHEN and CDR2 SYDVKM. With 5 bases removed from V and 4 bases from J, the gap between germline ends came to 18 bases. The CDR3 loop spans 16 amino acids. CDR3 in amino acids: CASSSHRDTGNQPQHF. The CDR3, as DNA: TGTGCCAGCAGTAGTCACCGGGACACCGGTAATCAGCCCCAGCATTTT.

The CDR3 here is CASSPRGLAAGYETQYF. The CDR3 region has the DNA TGCGCCAGCAGCCCTAGGGGACTAGCCGCTGGGTACGAGACCCAGTACTTC. V is TRBV4-1 and J is TRBJ2-5; 9 nucleotides match TRBD2. Losses at the gene ends were 4 bases for V and 5 bases for J; bases not matched to a gene: 14. Germline CDR1 and CDR2: MGHRA and YSYEKL. The CDR3 spans 17 residues.